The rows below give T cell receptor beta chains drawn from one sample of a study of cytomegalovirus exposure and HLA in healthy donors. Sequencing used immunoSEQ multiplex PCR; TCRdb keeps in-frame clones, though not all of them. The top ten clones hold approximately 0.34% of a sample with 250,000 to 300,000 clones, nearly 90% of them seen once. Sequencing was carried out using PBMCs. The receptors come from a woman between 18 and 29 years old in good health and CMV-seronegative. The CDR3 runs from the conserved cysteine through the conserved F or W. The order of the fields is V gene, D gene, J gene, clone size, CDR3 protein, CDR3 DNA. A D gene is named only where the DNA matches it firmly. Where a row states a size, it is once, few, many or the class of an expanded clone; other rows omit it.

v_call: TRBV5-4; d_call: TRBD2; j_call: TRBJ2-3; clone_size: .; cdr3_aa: CASSLGGGPSTDTQYF; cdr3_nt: TGTGCCAGCAGCCTAGGCGGGGGGCCCAGCACAGATACGCAGTATTTT
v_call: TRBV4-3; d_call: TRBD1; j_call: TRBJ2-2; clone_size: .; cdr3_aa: CASSQLSTGTGGTGELFF; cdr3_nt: TGCGCCAGCAGCCAATTATCAACCGGGACAGGGGGCACCGGGGAGCTGTTTTTT
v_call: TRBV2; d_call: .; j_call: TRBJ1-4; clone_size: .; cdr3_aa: CASSEHSINEKLFF; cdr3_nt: TGTGCCAGCAGTGAGCACAGTATTAATGAAAAACTGTTTTTT
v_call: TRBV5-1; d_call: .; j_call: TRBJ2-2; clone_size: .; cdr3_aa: CASSSLAQNTGELFF; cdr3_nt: TGCGCCAGCAGCTCTTTAGCACAGAACACCGGGGAGCTGTTTTTT
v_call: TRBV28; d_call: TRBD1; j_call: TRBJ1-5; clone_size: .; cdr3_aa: CASSFITGGGQPQHF; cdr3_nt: TGTGCCAGCAGTTTTATTACAGGGGGAGGACAGCCCCAGCATTTT
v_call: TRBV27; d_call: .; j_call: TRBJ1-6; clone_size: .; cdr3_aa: CASRQITGTYNSPLHF; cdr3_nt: TGTGCCAGCAGGCAGATAACAGGGACCTATAATTCACCCCTCCACTTT
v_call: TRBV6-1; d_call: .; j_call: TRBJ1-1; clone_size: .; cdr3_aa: CASKLYMNTEAFF; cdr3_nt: TGTGCCAGCAAATTATATATGAACACTGAAGCTTTCTTT
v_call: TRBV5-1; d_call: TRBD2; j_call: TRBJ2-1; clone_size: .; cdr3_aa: CASTETGTSGNEQFF; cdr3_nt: TGCGCCAGCACTGAAACCGGGACTAGCGGGAATGAGCAGTTCTTC
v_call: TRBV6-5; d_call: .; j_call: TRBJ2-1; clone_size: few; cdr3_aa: CASSYVFTSSYNEQFF; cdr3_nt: TGTGCCAGCAGTTACGTATTTACATCCTCCTACAATGAGCAGTTCTTC
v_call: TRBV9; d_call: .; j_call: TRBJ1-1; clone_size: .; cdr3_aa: CASSVDPGANTEAFF; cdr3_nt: TGTGCCAGCAGCGTAGACCCAGGGGCGAACACTGAAGCTTTCTTT
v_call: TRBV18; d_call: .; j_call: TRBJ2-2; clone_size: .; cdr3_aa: CASSPDRSTGELFF; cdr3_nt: TGTGCCAGCTCACCCGACAGAAGCACCGGGGAGCTGTTTTTT
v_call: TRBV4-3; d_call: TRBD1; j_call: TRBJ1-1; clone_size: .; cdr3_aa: CASSQDRTGLNTEAFF; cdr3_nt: TGCGCCAGCAGCCAGGATAGGACAGGGCTGAACACTGAAGCTTTCTTT
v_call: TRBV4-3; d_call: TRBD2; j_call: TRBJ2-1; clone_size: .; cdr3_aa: CASSSRGGSYNEQFF; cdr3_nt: TGCGCCAGCAGCTCGCGGGGGGGCTCCTACAATGAGCAGTTCTTC
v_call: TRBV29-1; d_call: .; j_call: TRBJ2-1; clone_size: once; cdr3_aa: CSVEEGRELAREQFF; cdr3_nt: TGCAGCGTTGAAGAGGGCAGGGAACTGGCCCGTGAGCAGTTCTTC
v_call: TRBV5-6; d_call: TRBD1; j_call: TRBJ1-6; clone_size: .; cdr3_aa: CASSGDRGGYSPLHF; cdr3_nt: TGTGCCAGCAGTGGAGACAGGGGGGGATATTCACCCCTCCACTTT
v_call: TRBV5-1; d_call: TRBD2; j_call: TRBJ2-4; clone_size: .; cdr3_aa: CASSLDAPSGGKNIQYF; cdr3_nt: TGCGCCAGCAGCTTGGATGCGCCTAGCGGGGGCAAAAACATTCAGTACTTC
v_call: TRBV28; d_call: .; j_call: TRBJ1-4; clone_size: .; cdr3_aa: CASSLYDKLKLFF; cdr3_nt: TGTGCCAGCAGTTTATACGACAAGCTAAAACTGTTTTTT
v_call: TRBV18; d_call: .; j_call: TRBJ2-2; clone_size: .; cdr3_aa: CASSPLAREGELFF; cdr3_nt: TGTGCCAGCTCACCATTAGCCAGAGAAGGGGAGCTGTTTTTT
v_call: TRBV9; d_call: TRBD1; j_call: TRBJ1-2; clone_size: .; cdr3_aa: CASSVETGGAGYGYTF; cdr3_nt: TGTGCCAGCAGCGTAGAGACAGGGGGCGCCGGCTATGGCTACACCTTC
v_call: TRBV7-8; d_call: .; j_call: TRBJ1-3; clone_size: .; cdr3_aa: CASSLGAISGNTIYF; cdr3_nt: TGTGCCAGCAGCTTAGGGGCAATCTCTGGAAACACCATATATTTT
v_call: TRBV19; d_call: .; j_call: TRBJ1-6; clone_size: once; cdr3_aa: CASTPYRDSNSPLHF; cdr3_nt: TGTGCCAGTACCCCTTACCGGGACTCGAATTCACCCCTCCACTTT
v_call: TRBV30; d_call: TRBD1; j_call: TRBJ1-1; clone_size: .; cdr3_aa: CAWKGQGLTEAFF; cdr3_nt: TGTGCCTGGAAGGGACAGGGGCTCACTGAAGCTTTCTTT
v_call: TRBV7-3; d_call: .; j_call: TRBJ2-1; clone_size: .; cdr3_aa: CASSLEAHNEQFF; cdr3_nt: TGTGCCAGCAGCCTAGAAGCCCACAATGAGCAGTTCTTC
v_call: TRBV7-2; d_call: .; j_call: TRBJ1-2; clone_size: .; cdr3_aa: CASSLTEYNYGYTF; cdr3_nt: TGTGCCAGCAGCTTGACAGAATATAACTATGGCTACACCTTC
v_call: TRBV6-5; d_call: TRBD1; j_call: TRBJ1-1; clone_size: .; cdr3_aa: CASSSNDRGNTEAFF; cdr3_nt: TGTGCCAGCAGCTCGAATGACAGGGGGAACACTGAAGCTTTCTTT
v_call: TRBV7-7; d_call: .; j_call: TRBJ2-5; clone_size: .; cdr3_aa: CASSLAGVPQETQYF; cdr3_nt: TGTGCTAGCAGCTTAGCAGGGGTACCCCAAGAGACCCAGTACTTC
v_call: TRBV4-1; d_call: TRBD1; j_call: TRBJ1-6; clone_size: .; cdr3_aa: CASSQDFEGTGNSPLHF; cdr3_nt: TGCGCCAGCAGCCAAGATTTTGAGGGGACAGGAAATTCACCCCTCCACTTT
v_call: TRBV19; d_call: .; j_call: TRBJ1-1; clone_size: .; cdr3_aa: CASLGVKPNTEAFF; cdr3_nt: TGTGCCAGTTTAGGGGTAAAGCCTAACACTGAAGCTTTCTTT
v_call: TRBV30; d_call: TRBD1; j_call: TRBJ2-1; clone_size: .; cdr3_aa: CAWRRGRNNEQFF; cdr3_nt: TGTGCCTGGCGCAGGGGGAGAAACAATGAGCAGTTCTTC
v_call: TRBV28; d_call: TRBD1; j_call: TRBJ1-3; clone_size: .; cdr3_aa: CASSSHPGTGFGNTIYF; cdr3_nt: TGTGCCAGCAGTTCCCACCCCGGGACAGGGTTTGGAAACACCATATATTTT
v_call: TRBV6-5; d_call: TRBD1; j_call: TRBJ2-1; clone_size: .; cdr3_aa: CASRAPGQGVNEQFF; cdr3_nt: TGTGCCAGCAGAGCACCGGGACAGGGAGTGAATGAGCAGTTCTTC
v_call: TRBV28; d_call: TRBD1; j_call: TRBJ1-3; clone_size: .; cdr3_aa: CASKGQAASGNTIYF; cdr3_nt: TGTGCCAGCAAAGGACAGGCCGCGTCCGGAAACACCATATATTTT
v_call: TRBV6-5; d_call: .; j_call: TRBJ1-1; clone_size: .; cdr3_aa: CASSYGQMNTEAFF; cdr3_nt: TGTGCCAGCAGTTACGGGCAGATGAACACTGAAGCTTTCTTT
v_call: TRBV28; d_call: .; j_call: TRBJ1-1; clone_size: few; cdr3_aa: CASSSPGGVDTEAFF; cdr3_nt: TGTGCCAGCAGTTCGCCGGGAGGGGTCGACACTGAAGCTTTCTTT
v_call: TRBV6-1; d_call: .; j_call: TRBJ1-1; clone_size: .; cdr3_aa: CASSETGFEAFF; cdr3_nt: TGTGCCAGCAGCGAGACAGGCTTTGAAGCTTTCTTT
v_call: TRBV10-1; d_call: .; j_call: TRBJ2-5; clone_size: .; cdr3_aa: CASSESYLGREETQYF; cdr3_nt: TGCGCCAGCAGTGAGTCGTACCTGGGCAGGGAAGAGACCCAGTACTTC
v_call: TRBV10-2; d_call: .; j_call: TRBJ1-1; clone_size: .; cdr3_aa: CASSEHPGNTEAFF; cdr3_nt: TGCGCCAGCAGTGAGCATCCAGGGAACACTGAAGCTTTCTTT
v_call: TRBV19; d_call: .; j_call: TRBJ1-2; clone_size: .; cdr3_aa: CASSIVSDSYYTF; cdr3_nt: TGTGCCAGTAGTATAGTCTCTGACAGCTACTACACCTTC
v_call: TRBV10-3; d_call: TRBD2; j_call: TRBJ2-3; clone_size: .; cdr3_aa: CAANPSGGPTDTQYF; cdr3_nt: TGTGCCGCTAACCCTAGCGGGGGGCCTACAGATACGCAGTATTTT
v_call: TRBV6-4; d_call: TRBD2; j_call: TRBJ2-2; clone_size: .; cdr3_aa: CASSDSSGGDTGELFF; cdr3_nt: TGTGCCAGCAGTGACTCTAGCGGGGGGGACACCGGGGAGCTGTTTTTT
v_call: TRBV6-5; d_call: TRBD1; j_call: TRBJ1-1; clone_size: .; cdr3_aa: CASSYPSQGGTEAFF; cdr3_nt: TGTGCCAGCAGTTACCCGTCTCAGGGGGGAACTGAAGCTTTCTTT
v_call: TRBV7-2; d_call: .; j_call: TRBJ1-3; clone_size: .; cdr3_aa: CASSLGYSISGNTIYF; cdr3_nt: TGTGCCAGCAGCTTAGGCTACAGCATCTCTGGAAACACCATATATTTT
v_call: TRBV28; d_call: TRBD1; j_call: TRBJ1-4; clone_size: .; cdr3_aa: CASSSAGTATNEKLFF; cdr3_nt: TGTGCCAGCAGCAGCGCCGGGACAGCAACTAATGAAAAACTGTTTTTT
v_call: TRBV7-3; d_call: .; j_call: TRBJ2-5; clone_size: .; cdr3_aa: CASSRGLKETQYF; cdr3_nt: TGTGCCAGCAGCCGGGGGTTAAAAGAGACCCAGTACTTC
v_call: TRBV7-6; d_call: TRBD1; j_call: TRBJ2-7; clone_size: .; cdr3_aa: CASSLANAGGFYEQYF; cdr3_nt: TGTGCCAGCAGCTTAGCGAACGCAGGGGGCTTTTACGAGCAGTACTTC
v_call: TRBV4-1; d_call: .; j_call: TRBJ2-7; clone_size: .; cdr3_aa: CASSQDRAGNYEQYF; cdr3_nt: TGCGCCAGCAGCCAAGATCGGGCGGGGAACTACGAGCAGTACTTC
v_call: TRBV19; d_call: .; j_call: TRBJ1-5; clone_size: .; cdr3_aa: CASRVAGEGNQPQHF; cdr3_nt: TGTGCCAGTAGGGTTGCGGGGGAGGGCAATCAGCCCCAGCATTTT
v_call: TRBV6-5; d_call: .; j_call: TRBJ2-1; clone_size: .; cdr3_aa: CASSSFGVPYNEQFF; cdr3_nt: TGTGCCAGCAGTTCCTTCGGGGTCCCCTACAATGAGCAGTTCTTC
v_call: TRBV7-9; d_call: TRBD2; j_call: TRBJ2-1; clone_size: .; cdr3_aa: CASSLGSGGGNEQFF; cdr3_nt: TGTGCCAGCAGCTTAGGTAGCGGGGGTGGAAATGAGCAGTTCTTC
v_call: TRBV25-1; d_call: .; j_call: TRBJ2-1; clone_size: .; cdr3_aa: CASSEGAGSDNEQFF; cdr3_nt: TGTGCCAGCAGTGAGGGCGCAGGGTCAGACAATGAGCAGTTCTTC
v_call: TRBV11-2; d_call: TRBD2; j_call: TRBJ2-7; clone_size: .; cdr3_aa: CASSLDPGGAEQYF; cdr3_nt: TGTGCCAGCAGCTTAGATCCGGGAGGGGCCGAGCAGTACTTC
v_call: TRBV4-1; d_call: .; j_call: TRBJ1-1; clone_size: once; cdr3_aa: CASIRDTYTEAFF; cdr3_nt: TGCGCCAGCATACGGGACACCTACACTGAAGCTTTCTTT
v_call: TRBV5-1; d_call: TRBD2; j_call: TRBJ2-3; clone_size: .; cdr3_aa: CASSRTSGGSSTDTQYF; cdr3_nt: TGCGCCAGCAGCCGGACTAGCGGGGGTTCCAGCACAGATACGCAGTATTTT
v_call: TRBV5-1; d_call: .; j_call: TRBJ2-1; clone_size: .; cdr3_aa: CASSLERGYNEQFF; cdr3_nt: TGCGCCAGCAGCTTGGAAAGAGGATACAATGAGCAGTTCTTC
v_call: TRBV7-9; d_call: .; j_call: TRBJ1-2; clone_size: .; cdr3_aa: CASSLGRFDGYTF; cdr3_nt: TGTGCCAGCAGCTTAGGCAGGTTCGATGGCTACACCTTC